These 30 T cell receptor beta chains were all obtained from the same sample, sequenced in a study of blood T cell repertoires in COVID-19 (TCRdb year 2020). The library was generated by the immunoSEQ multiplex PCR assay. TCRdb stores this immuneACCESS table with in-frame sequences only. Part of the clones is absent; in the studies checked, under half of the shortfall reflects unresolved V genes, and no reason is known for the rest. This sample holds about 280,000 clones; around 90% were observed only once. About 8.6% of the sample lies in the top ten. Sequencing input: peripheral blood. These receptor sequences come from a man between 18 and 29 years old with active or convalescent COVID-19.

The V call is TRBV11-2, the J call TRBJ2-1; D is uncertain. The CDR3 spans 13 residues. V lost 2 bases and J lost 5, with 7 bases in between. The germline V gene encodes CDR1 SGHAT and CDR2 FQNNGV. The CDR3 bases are TGTGCCAGCAGCTTAATGAGTAACAATGAGCAGTTCTTC. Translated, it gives CASSLMSNNEQFF.

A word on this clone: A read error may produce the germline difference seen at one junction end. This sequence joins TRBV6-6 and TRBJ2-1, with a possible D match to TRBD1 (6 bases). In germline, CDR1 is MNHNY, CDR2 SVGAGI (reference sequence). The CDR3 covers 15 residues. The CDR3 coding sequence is TGTGCCAGCAGGAACAGGGACCACTCCAACAATGAGCAGTTCTTC. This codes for CASRNRDHSNNEQFF.

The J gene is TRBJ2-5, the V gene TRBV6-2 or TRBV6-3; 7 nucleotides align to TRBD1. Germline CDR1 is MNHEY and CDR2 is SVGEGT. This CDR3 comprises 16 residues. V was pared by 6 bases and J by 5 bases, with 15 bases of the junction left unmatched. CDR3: CASSQTTGSVGETQYF. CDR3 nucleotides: TGTGCCAGCAGCCAAACGACAGGGTCTGTTGGGGAGACCCAGTACTTC.

The CDR3 is CASTASTASNTEAFF. The CDR3 bases are TGTGCCAGTACCGCATCGACAGCCTCGAACACTGAAGCTTTCTTT. The chain joins TRBV19 to TRBJ1-1; TRBD1 is a possible D gene (5 bases). The V end was cut by 7 bases, the J end by 1 base, with 16 bases between. Germline values: CDR1 LNHDA, CDR2 SQIVND (reference sequence). The length of the CDR3 is 15 residues.

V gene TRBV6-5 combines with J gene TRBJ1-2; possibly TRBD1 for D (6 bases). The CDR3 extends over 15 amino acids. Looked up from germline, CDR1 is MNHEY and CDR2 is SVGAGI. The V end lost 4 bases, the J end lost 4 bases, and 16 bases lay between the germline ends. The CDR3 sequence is CASSLTDRTSYGYTF. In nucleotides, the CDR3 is TGTGCCAGCAGTTTAACAGACAGGACCTCCTATGGCTACACCTTC.

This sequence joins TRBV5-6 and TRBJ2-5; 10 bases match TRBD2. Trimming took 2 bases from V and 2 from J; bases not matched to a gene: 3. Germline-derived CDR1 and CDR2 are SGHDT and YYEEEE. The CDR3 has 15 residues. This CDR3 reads CASSLGLAAQETQYF. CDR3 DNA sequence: TGTGCCAGCAGCTTAGGACTAGCGGCACAAGAGACCCAGTACTTC.

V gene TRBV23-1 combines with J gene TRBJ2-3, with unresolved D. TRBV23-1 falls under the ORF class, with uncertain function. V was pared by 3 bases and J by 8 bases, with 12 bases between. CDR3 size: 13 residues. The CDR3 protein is CASSHHERGTQYF. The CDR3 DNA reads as TGCGCCAGCAGTCACCACGAACGAGGTACGCAGTATTTT.

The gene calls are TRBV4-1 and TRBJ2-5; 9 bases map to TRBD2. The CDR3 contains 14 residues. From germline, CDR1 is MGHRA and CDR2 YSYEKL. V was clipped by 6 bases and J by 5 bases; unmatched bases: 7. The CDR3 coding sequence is TGCGCCAGCAGTCGGCTAGCGGGGTTCGAGACCCAGTACTTC. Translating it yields CASSRLAGFETQYF.

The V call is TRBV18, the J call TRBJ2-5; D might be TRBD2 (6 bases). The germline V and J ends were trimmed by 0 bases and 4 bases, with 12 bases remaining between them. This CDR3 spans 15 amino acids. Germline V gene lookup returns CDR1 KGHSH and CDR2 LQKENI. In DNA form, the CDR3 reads TGTGCCAGCTCACCACCCTCCGGGGGTCGAGAGACCCAGTACTTC. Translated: CASSPPSGGRETQYF.

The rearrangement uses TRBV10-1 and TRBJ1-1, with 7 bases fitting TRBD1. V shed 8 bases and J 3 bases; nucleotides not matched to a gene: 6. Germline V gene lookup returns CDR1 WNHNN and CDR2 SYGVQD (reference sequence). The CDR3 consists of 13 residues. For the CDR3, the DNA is TGCGCCAGCCCACGGGACAGCTACACTGAAGCTTTCTTT. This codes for CASPRDSYTEAFF.

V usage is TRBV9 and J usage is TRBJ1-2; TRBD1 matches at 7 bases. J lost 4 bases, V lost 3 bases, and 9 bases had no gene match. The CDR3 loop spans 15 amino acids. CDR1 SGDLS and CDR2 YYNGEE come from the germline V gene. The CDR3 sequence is CASSGSGGPTYGYTF. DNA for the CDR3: TGTGCCAGCAGCGGATCAGGGGGACCTACCTATGGCTACACCTTC. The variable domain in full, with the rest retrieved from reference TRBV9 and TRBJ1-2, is DSGVTQTPKHLITATGQRVTLRCSPRSGDLSVYWYQQSLDQGLQFLIQYYNGEERAKGNILERFSAQQFPDLHSELNLSSLELGDSALYFCASSGSGGPTYGYTFGSGTRLTVV.

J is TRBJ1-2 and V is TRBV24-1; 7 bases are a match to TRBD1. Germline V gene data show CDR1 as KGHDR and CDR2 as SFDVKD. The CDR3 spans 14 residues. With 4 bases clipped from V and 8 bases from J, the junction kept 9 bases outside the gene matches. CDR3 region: CATSETGQAGGYTF. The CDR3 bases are TGTGCCACCAGTGAAACCGGACAGGCTGGAGGCTACACCTTC.

The CDR3 region has the DNA TGTGCCATCGAGGAACTTGAAATAGTGGCAGGGGGCAGCTTGAGCTATGGCTACACCTTC. The encoded protein is CAIEELEIVAGGSLSYGYTF. The chain uses TRBV10-3 and TRBJ1-2; 8 bases agree with TRBD1. The V gene's germline CDR1 is ENHRY and CDR2 SYGVKD. This CDR3 contains 20 residues. V gave up 8 bases and J gave up 4 bases; unmatched junction bases: 27.

The CDR3 DNA reads TGTGCCAGCAGCCCCCTGGGGGGGAGCTCCTACAATGAGCAGTTCTTC. This translates into CASSPLGGSSYNEQFF. This chain uses TRBV3-1 (or the pseudogene TRBV3-2) with TRBJ2-1, with 7 bases lining up with TRBD2. Germline trimming cut 4 bases from V and 0 bases from J; bases unmatched to any gene: 6. The CDR3 extends over 16 amino acids. Germline lookup yields CDR1 LGHDT and CDR2 YNNKEL (reference sequence).

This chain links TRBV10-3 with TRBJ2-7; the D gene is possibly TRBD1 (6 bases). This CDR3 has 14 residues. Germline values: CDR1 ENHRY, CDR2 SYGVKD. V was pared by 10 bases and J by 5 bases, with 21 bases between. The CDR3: CATRGYPTSDEQYF. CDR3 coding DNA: TGTGCCACAAGGGGGTACCCGACTTCCGACGAGCAGTACTTC.

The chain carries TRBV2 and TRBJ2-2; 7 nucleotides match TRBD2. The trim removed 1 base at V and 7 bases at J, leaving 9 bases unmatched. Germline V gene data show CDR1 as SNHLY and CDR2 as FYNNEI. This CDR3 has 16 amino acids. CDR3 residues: CASSEVGLGKDGELFF. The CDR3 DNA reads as TGTGCCAGCAGTGAAGTAGGACTAGGGAAGGACGGGGAGCTGTTTTTT.

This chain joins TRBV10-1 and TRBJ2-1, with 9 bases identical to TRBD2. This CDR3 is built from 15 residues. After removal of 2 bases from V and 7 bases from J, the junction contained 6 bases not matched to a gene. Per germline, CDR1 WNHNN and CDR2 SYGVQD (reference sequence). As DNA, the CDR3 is TGCGCCAGCAGTGAGCCGGGACTAGCCGGGAATGAGCAGTTCTTC. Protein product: CASSEPGLAGNEQFF.

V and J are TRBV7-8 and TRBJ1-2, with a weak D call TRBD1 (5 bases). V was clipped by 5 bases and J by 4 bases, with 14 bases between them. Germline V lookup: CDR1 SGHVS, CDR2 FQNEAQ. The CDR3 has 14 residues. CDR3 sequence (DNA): TGTGCCAGCAGCCCGGGAGGGGCTCCCTATGGCTACACCTTC. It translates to CASSPGGAPYGYTF.

CDR3 residues: CASSFVDSNTGELFF. CDR3 nucleotides: TGTGCCAGCAGTTTCGTGGACTCGAACACCGGGGAGCTGTTTTTT. The chain uses TRBV2 and TRBJ2-2; D is possibly TRBD2 (5 bases). Trimming left V 5 bases short and J 0 bases short, with 10 bases between. The length of the CDR3 is 15 residues. The germline CDR1 and CDR2 sequences are SNHLY and FYNNEI.

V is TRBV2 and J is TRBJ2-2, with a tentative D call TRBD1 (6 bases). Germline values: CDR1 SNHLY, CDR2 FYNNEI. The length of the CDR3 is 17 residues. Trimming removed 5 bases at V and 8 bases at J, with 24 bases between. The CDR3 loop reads CASSMTRQVSPAGELFF. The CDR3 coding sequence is TGTGCCAGCAGTATGACCCGACAGGTCTCTCCTGCTGGGGAGCTGTTTTTT.

The CDR3, as DNA: TGTGCCAGCAGCTTCGGGGGGGCCCGACAATTCGAGCAGTTCTTC. Its protein product is CASSFGGARQFEQFF. This chain uses TRBV11-3 with TRBJ2-1; 8 nucleotides agree with TRBD2. Germline CDR1 and CDR2: SGHNT and YENEEA. The CDR3 is made up of 15 amino acids. V trimming: 3 bases; J trimming: 10 bases; junction bases outside the gene matches: 11.

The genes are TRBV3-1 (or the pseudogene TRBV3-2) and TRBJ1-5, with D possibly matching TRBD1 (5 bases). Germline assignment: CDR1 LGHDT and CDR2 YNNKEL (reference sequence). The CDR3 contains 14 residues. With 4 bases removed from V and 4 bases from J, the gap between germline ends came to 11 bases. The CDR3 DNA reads TGTGCCAGCAGCCTTGGGGGGGGTAATCAGCCCCAGCATTTT. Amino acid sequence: CASSLGGGNQPQHF.

CDR3 nucleotide sequence: TGTGCCAGCAGCGTAACGGAGGTCCCAATCGGGGGTGGCTACACCTTC. Encoded protein: CASSVTEVPIGGGYTF. The gene calls are TRBV7-2 and TRBJ1-2; a possible D gene is TRBD1 (5 bases). The CDR3 totals 16 residues. Per the germline V gene, CDR1 is SGHTA and CDR2 is FQGNSA. The V end lost 5 bases, the J end lost 7 bases, and 23 bases lay between the germline ends.

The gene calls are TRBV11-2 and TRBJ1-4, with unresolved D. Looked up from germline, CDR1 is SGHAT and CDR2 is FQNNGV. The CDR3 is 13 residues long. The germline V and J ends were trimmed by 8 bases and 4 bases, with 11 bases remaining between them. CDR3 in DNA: TGTGCCAGCTCGGGGATGGGTAATGAAAAACTGTTTTTT. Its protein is CASSGMGNEKLFF.

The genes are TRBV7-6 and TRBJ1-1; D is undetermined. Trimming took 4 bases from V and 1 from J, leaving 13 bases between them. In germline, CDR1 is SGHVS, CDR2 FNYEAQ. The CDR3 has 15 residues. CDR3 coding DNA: TGTGCCAGCAGCTCGCACTCCCCCGGGAACACTGAAGCTTTCTTT. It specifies CASSSHSPGNTEAFF.

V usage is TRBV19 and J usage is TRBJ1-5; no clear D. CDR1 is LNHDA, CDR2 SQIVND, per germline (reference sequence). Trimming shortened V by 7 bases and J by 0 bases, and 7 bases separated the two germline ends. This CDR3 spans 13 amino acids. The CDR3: CASTDYSNQPQHF. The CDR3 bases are TGTGCCAGTACCGACTATAGCAATCAGCCCCAGCATTTT.

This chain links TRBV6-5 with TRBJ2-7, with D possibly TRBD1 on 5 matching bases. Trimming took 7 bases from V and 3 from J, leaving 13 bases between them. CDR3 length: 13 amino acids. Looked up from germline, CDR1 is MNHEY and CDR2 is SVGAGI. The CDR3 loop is CASTLAGHYEQYF. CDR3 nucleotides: TGTGCCAGCACCTTAGCAGGACACTACGAGCAGTACTTC.

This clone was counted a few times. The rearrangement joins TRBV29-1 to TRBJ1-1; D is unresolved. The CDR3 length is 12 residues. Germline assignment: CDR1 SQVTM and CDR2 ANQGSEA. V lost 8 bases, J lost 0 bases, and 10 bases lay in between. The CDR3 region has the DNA TGCAGCCATACGTACATGAACACTGAAGCTTTCTTT. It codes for CSHTYMNTEAFF.

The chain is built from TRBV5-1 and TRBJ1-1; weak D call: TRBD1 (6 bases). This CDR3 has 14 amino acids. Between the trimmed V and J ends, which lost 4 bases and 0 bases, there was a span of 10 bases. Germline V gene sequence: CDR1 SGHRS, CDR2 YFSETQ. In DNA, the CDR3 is TGCGCCAGCAGCGCAACAGGGCTGAACACTGAAGCTTTCTTT. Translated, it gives CASSATGLNTEAFF.

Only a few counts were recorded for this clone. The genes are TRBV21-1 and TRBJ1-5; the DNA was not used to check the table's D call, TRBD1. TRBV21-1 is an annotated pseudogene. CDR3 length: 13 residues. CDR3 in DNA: TGTGCCAGCATACACAGGGGGGATCAGCCCCAGCATTTT. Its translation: CASIHRGDQPQHF.